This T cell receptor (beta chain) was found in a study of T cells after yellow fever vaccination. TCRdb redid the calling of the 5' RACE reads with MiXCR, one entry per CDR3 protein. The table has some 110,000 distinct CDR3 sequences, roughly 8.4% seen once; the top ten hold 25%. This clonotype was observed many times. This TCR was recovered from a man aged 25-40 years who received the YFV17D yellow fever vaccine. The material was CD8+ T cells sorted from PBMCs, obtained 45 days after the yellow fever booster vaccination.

CDR3 nucleotides: TGTGCCAGCAGCTTAAGCCTAGCGGGAGTCTTCCACGAGCAGTACTTC. Translating gives CASSLSLAGVFHEQYF. The V and J genes are TRBV7-2 and TRBJ2-7; TRBD2 matches 10 bases. V was pared by 2 bases and J by 5 bases, with 9 bases of the junction left unmatched. This CDR3 spans 16 amino acids. Germline V lookup: CDR1 SGHTA, CDR2 FQGNSA.